Each of the 32 T cell receptor beta chains below was sequenced from the same sample in a study of T cells in Graves' hyperthyroidism and ophthalmopathy. It was RNA transcripts that yielded the amplified TCR beta CDR3 regions. RT-PCR in the first round (using the HTBI primer set) targeted the TCR CDR3. A single record per CDR3 protein comes from TCRdb applying MiXCR to the multiplex PCR reads. The sample lists 250,000 to 300,000 distinct CDR3 sequences, approximately 19% occurring once. Sequenced material: blood. Receptors were obtained from a man between 45 and 60 years old with Graves' ophthalmopathy.

This clonotype showed up many times. The chain uses TRBV28 and TRBJ1-1, with 7 bases fitting TRBD1. The germline gives CDR1 MDHEN, CDR2 SYDVKM. V shed 8 bases, J shed 4 bases, and the junction held 10 bases outside the gene matches. CDR3 size: 14 residues. CDR3 sequence reads: CASCKSGGGTEAFF. As DNA, the CDR3 is TGTGCCAGCTGTAAGTCAGGGGGGGGCACTGAAGCTTTCTTT. Looking up the rest from reference TRBV28 and TRBJ1-1 gives the full variable domain: DVKVTQSSRYLVKRTGEKVFLECVQDMDHENMFWYRQDPGLGLRLIYFSYDVKMKEKGDIPEGYSVSREKKERFSLILESASTNQTSMYLCASCKSGGGTEAFFGQGTRLTVV.

The chain is built from TRBV11-2 and TRBJ2-5; no clear D. The V gene's germline CDR1 is SGHAT and CDR2 FQNNGV. Between the trimmed V and J ends, which lost 1 base and 4 bases, there was a span of 7 bases. The CDR3 extends over 13 amino acids. CDR3 amino acids: CASSLVVPETQYF. DNA of the CDR3: TGTGCCAGCAGCTTAGTGGTCCCAGAGACCCAGTACTTC.

This clonotype was seen a few times. V gene TRBV29-1 combines with J gene TRBJ2-1, with D possibly TRBD2 on 6 matching bases. Germline CDR1 is SQVTM and CDR2 is ANQGSEA. Trimming removed 6 bases at V and 0 bases at J, with 15 bases between. The CDR3 runs to 15 residues. CDR3 protein: CSVAPLASSYNEQFF. CDR3 DNA sequence: TGCAGCGTCGCACCACTAGCTTCCTCCTACAATGAGCAGTTCTTC.

The V gene is TRBV18, the J gene TRBJ2-5; D call uncertain. In germline, CDR1 is KGHSH, CDR2 LQKENI. The CDR3 totals 14 residues. The V end was cut by 3 bases, the J end by 1 base, with 9 bases between. DNA of the CDR3: TGTGCCAGCTCACCGATCGATTTCCAAGAGACCCAGTACTTC. It yields the protein CASSPIDFQETQYF.

This clonotype was seen a few times. V usage is TRBV28 and J usage is TRBJ2-3, with D unclear. Germline CDR1 is MDHEN and CDR2 is SYDVKM. The CDR3 is 15 residues long. V was pared by 4 bases and J by 1 base, with 12 bases between. DNA of the CDR3: TGTGCCAGCAGTTCCTCCGGTATCGGCACAGATACGCAGTATTTT. Its protein product is CASSSSGIGTDTQYF.

This clonotype was picked up many times. The chain uses TRBV7-8 and TRBJ2-5; 15 nucleotides align to TRBD2. This CDR3 has 17 residues. Germline V gives CDR1 SGHVS, CDR2 FQNEAQ. The ends lost 4 bases at V and 4 bases at J; junction bases unmatched: 7. The CDR3 DNA is TGTGCCAGCAGCTCATGGACTAGCGGGAGGGCGGGAGAGACCCAGTACTTC. Protein product: CASSSWTSGRAGETQYF.

This clonotype showed up many times. A much larger clone sits a single nucleotide away, making a read error possible. In DNA, the CDR3 is TGTGCCAGCACTAGCGGGAGCTCCTACGAGCAGTACTTC. Protein sequence: CASTSGSSYEQYF. The rearrangement joins TRBV28 to TRBJ2-7; 10 bases match TRBD2. V dropped 7 bases and J dropped 0; count of bases not matched to a gene: 0. The V gene's germline CDR1 is MDHEN and CDR2 SYDVKM. The CDR3 spans 13 residues.

This clonotype was seen more than once but under ten times. The chain couples TRBV14 to TRBJ2-5, with D possibly matching TRBD1 (5 bases). Trimming pared 0 bases from V and 7 bases from J, leaving 21 bases between. The CDR3 length is 17 residues. Germline V lookup: CDR1 SGHDN, CDR2 FVKESK. CDR3 bases: TGTGCCAGCAGCCAAGAAAGCCGAGCAGGGTTAGAAGGGACCCAGTACTTC. Translated, it gives CASSQESRAGLEGTQYF.

The table lists this clonotype with many counts. The V gene is TRBV30, the J gene TRBJ2-1, with TRBD2 matching over 11 bases. V lost 2 bases to trimming and J lost 4 bases; unmatched junction nucleotides: 4. CDR1 and CDR2 from the germline V gene are GTSNPN and SVGIG (reference sequence). The CDR3 has 15 amino acids. CDR3 protein: CAWSTGTSGYNEQFF. CDR3 bases: TGTGCCTGGAGTACCGGGACTAGCGGTTACAATGAGCAGTTCTTC.

This clonotype was detected ten times or more. The genes are TRBV7-9 and TRBJ2-1; TRBD2 matches at 7 bases. Germline trimming cut 5 bases from V and 0 bases from J; bases unmatched to any gene: 7. The CDR3 runs to 16 residues. Germline V gene sequence: CDR1 SEHNR, CDR2 FQNEAQ (reference sequence). The CDR3 sequence is CASSPSSGASYNEQFF. CDR3 nucleotide sequence: TGTGCCAGCAGCCCTTCGAGCGGGGCCTCCTACAATGAGCAGTTCTTC. The complete variable domain, with remaining parts taken from reference TRBV7-9 and TRBJ2-1, reads DTGVSQNPRHKITKRGQNVTFRCDPISEHNRLYWYRQTLGQGPEFLTYFQNEAQLEKSRLLSDRFSAERPKGSFSTLEIQRTEQGDSAMYLCASSPSSGASYNEQFFGPGTRLTVL.

This clonotype was observed many times. The V call is TRBV2, the J call TRBJ2-1, with a tentative D call TRBD2 (5 bases). The CDR3 spans 15 residues. The germline CDR1 and CDR2 sequences are SNHLY and FYNNEI. V lost 4 bases and J 4 bases, leaving 14 bases between the germline ends. CDR3 nucleotide sequence: TGTGCCAGCAGTGGCGTCCCCCGGGGATACAATGAGCAGTTCTTC. Translating gives CASSGVPRGYNEQFF.

In this sample, this clonotype turned up a few times. CDR3 sequence (DNA): TGTGCCAGCAGCGTATCTGGGGGCTATGACGAGCAGTACTTC. Its translation: CASSVSGGYDEQYF. V gene TRBV9 combines with J gene TRBJ2-7; maybe TRBD1 (6 bases). V dropped 1 base and J dropped 5 bases, with 13 bases sitting between them. Looked up from germline, CDR1 is SGDLS and CDR2 is YYNGEE. The CDR3 consists of 14 residues.

The sample holds many counts of this clonotype. The V gene is TRBV12-3 or TRBV12-4, the J gene TRBJ2-6, with 9 bases lining up with TRBD1. V dropped 3 bases and J dropped 4; count of bases not matched to a gene: 7. CDR3 length equals 17 residues. Here the CDR3 DNA reads TGTGCCAGCAGTTTTCACGGGACAGGGACCGGGGCCAACGTCCTGACTTTC. Protein product: CASSFHGTGTGANVLTF.

At least ten counts were recorded for this clonotype. The rearrangement uses TRBV28 and TRBJ2-7; 9 positions agree with TRBD1. Germline V gene data show CDR1 as MDHEN and CDR2 as SYDVKM. The V and J ends lost 5 bases and 3 bases, in that order; junction bases with no gene match: 11. This CDR3 contains 16 residues. This CDR3 is CASSGIGQGNRYEQYF. The DNA for the CDR3 is TGTGCCAGCAGTGGAATCGGACAGGGGAATCGCTACGAGCAGTACTTC.

There are a few counts of this clonotype. This chain uses TRBV10-2 with TRBJ1-2; D is uncertain. Trimming removed 0 bases from V and 6 bases from J, with 14 bases in between. The CDR3 has 15 residues. Germline V gene sequence: CDR1 WSHSY, CDR2 SAAADI. The CDR3 region has the DNA TGCGCCAGCAGTGAGTCCCTGCGACTGCCTAATGGCTACACCTTC. This sequence encodes CASSESLRLPNGYTF.

This clonotype occurred many times. V gene TRBV2 combines with J gene TRBJ2-7; 8 bases fit TRBD2. The CDR3 has 15 amino acids. Per the germline V gene, CDR1 is SNHLY and CDR2 is FYNNEI. The V gene end was trimmed by 6 bases and the J gene end by 1 base; junction bases not matched to a gene: 8. The CDR3: CASSRLATTSYEQYF. CDR3 DNA: TGTGCCAGCAGCCGACTAGCGACAACGTCCTACGAGCAGTACTTC.

The chain carries TRBV19 and TRBJ2-6, with TRBD1 identical over 8 bases. This CDR3 is built from 17 residues. Trimming removed 4 bases from V and 0 bases from J; junction bases left unmatched: 5. Germline V gives CDR1 LNHDA, CDR2 SQIVND (reference sequence). The CDR3 protein is CASSTGQGVSGANVLTF. The CDR3, as DNA: TGTGCCAGTAGTACCGGACAGGGAGTCTCTGGGGCCAACGTCCTGACTTTC.

This clonotype has at least ten counts. The chain is built from TRBV18 and TRBJ2-5; 9 bases are a match to TRBD2. Looked up from germline, CDR1 is KGHSH and CDR2 is LQKENI. Losses at the gene ends were 4 bases for V and 1 base for J; bases not matched to a gene: 4. There are 15 residues in the CDR3. The CDR3 region is CASSLTGLAQETQYF. DNA for the CDR3: TGTGCCAGCTCACTAACGGGACTAGCCCAAGAGACCCAGTACTTC.

The table lists this clonotype with a few counts. This chain uses TRBV9 with TRBJ2-1; D might be TRBD2 (5 bases). V shed 2 bases and J shed 0 bases, with 15 bases lying between them. From germline, CDR1 is SGDLS and CDR2 YYNGEE. The CDR3 runs to 17 residues. The CDR3 DNA reads as TGTGCCAGCAGCGTGTCGGGAAGTGAAAGCTCCTACAATGAGCAGTTCTTC. Its protein product is CASSVSGSESSYNEQFF.

This clonotype was recorded many times. V and J are TRBV5-1 and TRBJ2-1; 7 nucleotides line up with TRBD1. Per the germline V gene, CDR1 is SGHRS and CDR2 is YFSETQ. With 2 bases clipped from V and 2 bases from J, the junction kept 7 bases outside the gene matches. CDR3 length: 16 residues. The CDR3 DNA follows: TGCGCCAGCAGCTTAACAGGACAGGCACCCTACAATGAGCAGTTCTTC. Translating gives CASSLTGQAPYNEQFF.

This clonotype was counted between two and nine times. The chain joins TRBV7-9 to TRBJ2-1; TRBD1 matches at 10 bases. V shed 5 bases, J shed 8 bases, and the junction held 9 bases outside the gene matches. CDR3 length equals 15 residues. Germline loops: CDR1 SEHNR, CDR2 FQNEAQ (reference sequence). This CDR3 reads CASSPRDRGWDEQFF. For the CDR3, the DNA is TGTGCCAGCAGCCCCCGGGACAGGGGTTGGGATGAGCAGTTCTTC. Variable domain in full (rest from reference TRBV7-9 and TRBJ2-1): DTGVSQNPRHKITKRGQNVTFRCDPISEHNRLYWYRQTLGQGPEFLTYFQNEAQLEKSRLLSDRFSAERPKGSFSTLEIQRTEQGDSAMYLCASSPRDRGWDEQFFGPGTRLTVL.

This clonotype was seen many times. The chain links TRBV28 to TRBJ1-1; D call uncertain. Trimming removed 8 bases from V and 6 bases from J, with 19 bases in between. The CDR3 runs to 14 residues. Germline loops: CDR1 MDHEN, CDR2 SYDVKM. The CDR3 region is CASELAGEDSEAFF. CDR3 DNA sequence: TGTGCCAGCGAGTTAGCAGGTGAGGATTCTGAAGCTTTCTTT.

This clonotype has a count of ten or more. The J gene is TRBJ1-5, the V gene TRBV30; TRBD1 is a possible D gene (5 bases). V was shortened by 5 bases and J by 4 bases, with 12 bases between the two germline ends. The CDR3 has 13 amino acids. CDR1 and CDR2 (germline): GTSNPN, SVGIG (reference sequence). The CDR3 nucleotides read TGTGCCTGGTCGTCCGAGGGGAATCAGCCCCAGCATTTT. Residues: CAWSSEGNQPQHF.

The genes are TRBV7-6 and TRBJ2-2; 10 nucleotides align to TRBD1. The CDR3 is 16 amino acids. Germline CDR1 reads SGHVS; CDR2 reads FNYEAQ. V was clipped by 1 base and J by 2 bases; unmatched bases: 1. In nucleotides, the CDR3 is TGTGCCAGCAGCTTAGGACAGGGGGCTAACACCGGGGAGCTGTTTTTT. This gives the protein CASSLGQGANTGELFF.

V gene TRBV5-1 combines with J gene TRBJ2-5; TRBD2 might be the D (7 bases). Trimming left V 5 bases short and J 3 bases short, with 17 bases between. The CDR3 length is 15 residues. Germline assignment: CDR1 SGHRS and CDR2 YFSETQ. The CDR3 protein is CASSSGPGGKETQYF. The CDR3 DNA reads TGCGCCAGCAGTTCTGGACCGGGGGGCAAAGAGACCCAGTACTTC.

This clonotype was counted at least ten times. The chain uses TRBV9 and TRBJ1-1; 7 bases fit TRBD1. Trimming took 3 bases from V and 0 from J; bases not matched to a gene: 5. CDR3 length equals 15 residues. The germline V gene has CDR1 SGDLS and CDR2 YYNGEE. The CDR3 region has the DNA TGTGCCAGCAGCGGGACAGGCCTCATGAACACTGAAGCTTTCTTT. This gives the protein CASSGTGLMNTEAFF.

This clonotype turned up a few times. The chain uses TRBV20-1 and TRBJ1-5; D is unresolved. The V gene's germline CDR1 is DFQATT and CDR2 SNEGSKA (reference sequence). The CDR3 consists of 12 residues. V lost 0 bases and J 5 bases, leaving 5 bases between the germline ends. CDR3 loop: CSARDRHQPQHF. For the CDR3, the DNA is TGCAGTGCTAGAGATCGGCATCAGCCCCAGCATTTT.

The genes are TRBV6-5 and TRBJ2-1; D is unclear. CDR1 is MNHEY and CDR2 is SVGAGI in the germline V gene. With 2 bases removed from V and 10 bases from J, the gap between germline ends came to 12 bases. The CDR3 is 13 residues long. DNA of the CDR3: TGTGCCAGCAGTTACGAGGATGAGACAGAGCAGTTCTTC. The encoded protein is CASSYEDETEQFF.

This rearrangement joins TRBV20-1 to TRBJ2-3, with TRBD2 identical over 7 bases. The CDR3 runs 14 residues. V lost 5 bases and J lost 0; bases outside the gene matches: 5. Germline CDR1 reads DFQATT; CDR2 reads SNEGSKA (reference sequence). The CDR3 coding sequence is TGCAGTGCTGGGGGGGGAGCAAGCACAGATACGCAGTATTTT. As protein: CSAGGGASTDTQYF.

This clonotype was counted ten times or more. Relative to the germline gene, one junction end is altered; a read error may explain this. This chain uses TRBV5-1 with TRBJ2-3; weak D call: TRBD2 (5 bases). The length of the CDR3 is 15 residues. CDR1 and CDR2 from the germline V gene are SGHRS and YFSETQ. The DNA of the CDR3 is TGTGCCAGCAGCTTAAGCGGTCCCAGCACAGATACGCAGTATTTT. Protein: CASSLSGPSTDTQYF. Looking up the rest from reference TRBV5-1 and TRBJ2-3 gives the full variable domain: KAGVTQTPRYLIKTRGQQVTLSCSPISGHRSVSWYQQTPGQGLQFLFEYFSETQRNKGNFPGRFSGRQFSNSRSEMNVSTLELGDSALYLCASSLSGPSTDTQYFGPGTRLTVL.

This clonotype has only a few counts. The CDR3 sequence is CASSSNLGQGFKETQYF. The CDR3 DNA follows: TGTGCCAGCAGCTCCAATTTAGGACAGGGGTTCAAAGAGACCCAGTACTTC. The rearrangement uses TRBV7-2 and TRBJ2-5; TRBD1 matches at 9 bases. CDR1 and CDR2 (germline): SGHTA, FQGNSA. This CDR3 spans 17 amino acids. J was trimmed by 3 bases and V by 4 bases; bases with no gene match: 12.

In its sample, this clonotype was seen many times. The chain joins TRBV5-1 to TRBJ2-1, with D perhaps TRBD1 or TRBD2 (7 bases each). V lost 3 bases and J lost 9, with 16 bases in between. The CDR3 loop spans 14 amino acids. Germline V gene sequence: CDR1 SGHRS, CDR2 YFSETQ. CDR3 coding DNA: TGCGCCAGCAGCTATAGACAGGGAGGGGGTGAGCAGTTCTTC. As protein: CASSYRQGGGEQFF.